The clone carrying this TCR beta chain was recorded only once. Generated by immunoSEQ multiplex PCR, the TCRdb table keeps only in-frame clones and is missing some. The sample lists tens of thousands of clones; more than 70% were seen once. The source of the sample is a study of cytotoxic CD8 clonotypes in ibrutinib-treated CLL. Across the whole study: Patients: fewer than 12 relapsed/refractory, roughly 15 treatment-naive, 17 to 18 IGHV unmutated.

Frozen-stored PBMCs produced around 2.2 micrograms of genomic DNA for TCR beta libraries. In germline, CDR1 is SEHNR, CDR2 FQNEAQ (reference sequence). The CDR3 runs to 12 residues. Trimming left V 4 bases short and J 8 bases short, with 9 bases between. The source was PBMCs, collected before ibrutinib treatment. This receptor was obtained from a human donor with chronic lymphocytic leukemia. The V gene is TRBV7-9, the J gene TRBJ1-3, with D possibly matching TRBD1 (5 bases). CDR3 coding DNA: TGTGCCAGCAGCTCCGGAGGGGACACCATATATTTT. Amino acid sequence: CASSSGGDTIYF.